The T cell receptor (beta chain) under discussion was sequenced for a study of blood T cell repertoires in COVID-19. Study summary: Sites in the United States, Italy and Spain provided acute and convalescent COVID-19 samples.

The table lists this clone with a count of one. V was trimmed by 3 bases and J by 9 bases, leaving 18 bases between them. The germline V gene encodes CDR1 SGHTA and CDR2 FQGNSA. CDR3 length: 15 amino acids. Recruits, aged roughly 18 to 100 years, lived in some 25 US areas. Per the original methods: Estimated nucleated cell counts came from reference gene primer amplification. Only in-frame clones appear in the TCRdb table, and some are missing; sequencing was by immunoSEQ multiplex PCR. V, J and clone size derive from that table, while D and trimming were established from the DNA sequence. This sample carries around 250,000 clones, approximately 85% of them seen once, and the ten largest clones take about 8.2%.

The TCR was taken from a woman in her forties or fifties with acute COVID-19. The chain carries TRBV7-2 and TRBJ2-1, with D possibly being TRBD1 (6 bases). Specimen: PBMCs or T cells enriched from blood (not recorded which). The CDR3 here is CASSFWTVGPGEQFF. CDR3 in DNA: TGTGCCAGCAGCTTTTGGACAGTAGGACCGGGTGAGCAGTTCTTC.